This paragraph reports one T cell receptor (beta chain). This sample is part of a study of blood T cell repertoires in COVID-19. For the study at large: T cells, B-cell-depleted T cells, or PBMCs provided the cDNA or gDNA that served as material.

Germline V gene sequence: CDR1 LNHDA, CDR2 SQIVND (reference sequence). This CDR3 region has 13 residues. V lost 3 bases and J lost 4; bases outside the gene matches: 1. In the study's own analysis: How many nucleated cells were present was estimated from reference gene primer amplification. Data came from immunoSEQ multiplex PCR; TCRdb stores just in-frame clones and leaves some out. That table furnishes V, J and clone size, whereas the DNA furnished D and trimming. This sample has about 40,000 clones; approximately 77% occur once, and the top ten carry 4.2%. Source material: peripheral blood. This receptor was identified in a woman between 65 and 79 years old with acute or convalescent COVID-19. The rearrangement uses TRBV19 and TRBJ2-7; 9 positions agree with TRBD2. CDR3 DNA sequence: TGTGCCAGTAGTATTACTAGCGGGTACGAGCAGTACTTC. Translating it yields CASSITSGYEQYF.